This TCR beta chain was obtained from a study of blood T cell repertoires in COVID-19. As for the study in general: Acute and convalescent COVID-19 samples came from the United States, Italy and Spain. T cells, B-cell-depleted T cells, or PBMCs supplied cDNA or gDNA.

The CDR3 length is 17 residues. The germline V gene encodes CDR1 SGDLS and CDR2 YYNGEE. Deletions cut 4 bases from V and 3 bases from J, with 19 bases between. Authors' data handling: The authors estimated nucleated cell counts from reference gene primer amplification. TCRdb's copy holds only in-frame clones and misses some; the assay was immunoSEQ multiplex PCR. V, J and clone size are those of that table, while D and trimming were read from the DNA. The sample contains a few hundred thousand clones, 87% of which appear only once. The source is a man younger than 35 with active or convalescent COVID-19. The V call is TRBV9, the J call TRBJ1-4, with D perhaps TRBD1 (6 bases). What was sequenced was peripheral blood. This CDR3 is CASSPAYSGTSNEKLFF. CDR3 DNA: TGTGCCAGCAGCCCTGCATATTCGGGGACATCTAATGAAAAACTGTTTTTT. The full variable domain, its missing parts supplied by reference TRBV9 and TRBJ1-4, is DSGVTQTPKHLITATGQRVTLRCSPRSGDLSVYWYQQSLDQGLQFLIQYYNGEERAKGNILERFSAQQFPDLHSELNLSSLELGDSALYFCASSPAYSGTSNEKLFFGSGTQLSVL.